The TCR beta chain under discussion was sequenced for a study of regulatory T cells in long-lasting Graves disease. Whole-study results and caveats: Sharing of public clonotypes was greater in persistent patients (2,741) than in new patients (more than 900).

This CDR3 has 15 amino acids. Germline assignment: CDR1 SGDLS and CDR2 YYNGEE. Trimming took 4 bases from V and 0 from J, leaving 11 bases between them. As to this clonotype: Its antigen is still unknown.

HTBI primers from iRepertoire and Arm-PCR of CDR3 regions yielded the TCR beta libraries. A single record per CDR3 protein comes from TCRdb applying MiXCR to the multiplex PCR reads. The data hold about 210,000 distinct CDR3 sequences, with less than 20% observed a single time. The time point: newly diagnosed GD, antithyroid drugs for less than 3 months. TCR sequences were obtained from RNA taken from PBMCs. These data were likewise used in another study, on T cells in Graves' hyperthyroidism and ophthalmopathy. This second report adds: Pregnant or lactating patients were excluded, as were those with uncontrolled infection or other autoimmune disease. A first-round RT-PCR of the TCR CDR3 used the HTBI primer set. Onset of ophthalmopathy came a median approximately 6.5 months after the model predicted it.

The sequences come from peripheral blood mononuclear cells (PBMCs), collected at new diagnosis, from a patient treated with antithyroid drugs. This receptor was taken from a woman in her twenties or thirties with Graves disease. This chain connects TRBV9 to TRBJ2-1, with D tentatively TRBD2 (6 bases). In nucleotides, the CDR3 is TGTGCCAGCAGCCCCCGGGACTCCTCCTACAATGAGCAGTTCTTC. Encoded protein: CASSPRDSSYNEQFF.